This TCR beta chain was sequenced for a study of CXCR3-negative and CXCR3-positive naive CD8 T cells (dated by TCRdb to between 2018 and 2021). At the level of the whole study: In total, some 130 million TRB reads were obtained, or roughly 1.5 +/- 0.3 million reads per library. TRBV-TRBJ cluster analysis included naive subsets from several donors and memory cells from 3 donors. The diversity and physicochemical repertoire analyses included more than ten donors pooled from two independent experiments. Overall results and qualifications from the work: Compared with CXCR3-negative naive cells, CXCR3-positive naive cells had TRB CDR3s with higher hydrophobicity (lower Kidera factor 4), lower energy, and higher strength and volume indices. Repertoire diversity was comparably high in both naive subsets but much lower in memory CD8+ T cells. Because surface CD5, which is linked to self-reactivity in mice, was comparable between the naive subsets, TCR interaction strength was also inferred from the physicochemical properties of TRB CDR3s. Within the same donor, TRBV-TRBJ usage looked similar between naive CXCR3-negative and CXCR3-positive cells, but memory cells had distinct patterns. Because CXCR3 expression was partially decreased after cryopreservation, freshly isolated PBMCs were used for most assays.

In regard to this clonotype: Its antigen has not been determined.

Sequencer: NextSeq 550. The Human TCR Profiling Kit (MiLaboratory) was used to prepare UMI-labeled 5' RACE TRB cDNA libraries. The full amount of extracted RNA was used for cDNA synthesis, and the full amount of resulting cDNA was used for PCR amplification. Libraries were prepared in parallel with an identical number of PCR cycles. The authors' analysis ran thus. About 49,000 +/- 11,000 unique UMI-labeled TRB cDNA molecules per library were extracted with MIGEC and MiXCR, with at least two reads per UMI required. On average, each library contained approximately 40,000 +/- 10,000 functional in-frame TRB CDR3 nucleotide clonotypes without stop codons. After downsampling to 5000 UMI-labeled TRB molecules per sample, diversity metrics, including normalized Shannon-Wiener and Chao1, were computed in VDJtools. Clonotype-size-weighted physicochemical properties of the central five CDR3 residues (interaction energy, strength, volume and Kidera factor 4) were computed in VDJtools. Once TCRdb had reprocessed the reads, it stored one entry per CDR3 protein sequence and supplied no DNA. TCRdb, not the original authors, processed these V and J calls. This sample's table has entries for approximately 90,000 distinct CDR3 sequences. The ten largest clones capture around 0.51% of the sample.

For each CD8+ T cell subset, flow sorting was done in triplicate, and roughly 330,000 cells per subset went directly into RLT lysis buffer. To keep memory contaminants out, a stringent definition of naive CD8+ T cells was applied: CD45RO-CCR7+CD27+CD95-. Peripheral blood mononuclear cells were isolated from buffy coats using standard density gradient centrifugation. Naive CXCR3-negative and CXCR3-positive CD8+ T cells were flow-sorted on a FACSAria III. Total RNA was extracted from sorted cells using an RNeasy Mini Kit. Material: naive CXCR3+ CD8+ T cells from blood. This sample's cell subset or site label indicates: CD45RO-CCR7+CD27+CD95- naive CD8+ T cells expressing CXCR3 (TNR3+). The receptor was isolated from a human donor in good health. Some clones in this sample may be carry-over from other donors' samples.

This receptor carries the CDR3 CASSSPGQNYNEQFF. The rearranged chain carries TRBV7-6 and TRBJ2-1; as DNA is missing, the TRBD1 call by TCRdb cannot be tested. Sequences SGHVS (CDR1) and FNYEAQ (CDR2) are obtained from the germline V gene. From the cysteine up to the phenylalanine, the CDR3 has a length of 15 residues. No DNA is given.